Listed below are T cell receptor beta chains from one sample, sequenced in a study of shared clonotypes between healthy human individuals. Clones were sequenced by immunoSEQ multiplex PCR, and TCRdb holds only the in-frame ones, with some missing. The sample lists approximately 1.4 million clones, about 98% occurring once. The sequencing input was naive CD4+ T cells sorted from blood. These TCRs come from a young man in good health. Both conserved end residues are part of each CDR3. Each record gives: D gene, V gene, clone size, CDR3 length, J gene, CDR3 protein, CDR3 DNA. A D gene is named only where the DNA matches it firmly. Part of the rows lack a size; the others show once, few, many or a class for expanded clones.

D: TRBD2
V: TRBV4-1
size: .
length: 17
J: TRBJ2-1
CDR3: CASSQVRRTSGINEQFF
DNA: TGCGCCAGCAGCCAAGTACGGAGGACTAGCGGGATTAATGAGCAGTTCTTC

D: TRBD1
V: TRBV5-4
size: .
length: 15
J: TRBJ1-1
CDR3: CASSTGQPMNTEAFF
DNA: TGTGCCAGCAGCACGGGACAGCCTATGAACACTGAAGCTTTCTTT

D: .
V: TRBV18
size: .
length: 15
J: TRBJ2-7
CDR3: CASSLGGIFSYEQYF
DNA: TGTGCCAGCTCACTCGGGGGTATCTTCTCCTACGAGCAGTACTTC

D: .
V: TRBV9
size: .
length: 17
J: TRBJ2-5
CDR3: CASSVGPARAQKETQYF
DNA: TGTGCCAGCAGCGTAGGGCCCGCGCGGGCGCAAAAAGAGACCCAGTACTTC

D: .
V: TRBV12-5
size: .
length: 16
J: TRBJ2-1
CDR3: CASGLLTLLGLNEQFF
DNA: TGTGCTAGTGGTTTGCTGACCCTATTAGGGCTCAATGAGCAGTTCTTC

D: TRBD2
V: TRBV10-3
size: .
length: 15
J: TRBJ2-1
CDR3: CAIRVTSGNNNEQFF
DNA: TGTGCCATCAGGGTGACTAGCGGAAATAACAATGAGCAGTTCTTC

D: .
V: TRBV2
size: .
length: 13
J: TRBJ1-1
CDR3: CASTEKTYTEAFF
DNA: TGTGCCAGCACTGAAAAAACATACACTGAAGCTTTCTTT

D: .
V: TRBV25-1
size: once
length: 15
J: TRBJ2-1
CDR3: CASDPSRGDYNEQFF
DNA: TGTGCCAGTGATCCGTCTCGGGGAGACTACAATGAGCAGTTCTTC

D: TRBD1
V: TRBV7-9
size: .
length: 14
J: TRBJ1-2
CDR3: CASSRLGQSYGYTF
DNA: TGTGCCAGCAGCCGGCTGGGACAGTCATATGGCTACACCTTC

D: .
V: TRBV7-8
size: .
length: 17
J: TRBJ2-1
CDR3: CASSLALRGSSYNEQFF
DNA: TGTGCCAGCAGCTTAGCGCTTAGGGGTAGCTCCTACAATGAGCAGTTCTTC

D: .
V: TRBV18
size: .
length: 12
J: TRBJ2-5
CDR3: CASSPDLETQYF
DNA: TGTGCCAGCTCACCGGACCTTGAGACCCAGTACTTC

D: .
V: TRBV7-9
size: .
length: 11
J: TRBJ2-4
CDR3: CASSPGPGAVF
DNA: TGTGCCAGCAGCCCGGGCCCTGGGGCAGTATTC

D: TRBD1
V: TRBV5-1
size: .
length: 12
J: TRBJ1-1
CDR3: CASGEVGGEAFF
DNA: TGCGCCAGCGGGGAGGTAGGGGGCGAAGCTTTCTTT

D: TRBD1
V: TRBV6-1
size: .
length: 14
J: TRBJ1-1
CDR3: CASSEWGQGAEAFF
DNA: TGTGCCAGCAGTGAATGGGGACAGGGGGCGGAGGCTTTCTTT

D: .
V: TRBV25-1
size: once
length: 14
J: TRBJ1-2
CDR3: CASGAGQANYGYTF
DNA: TGTGCCAGCGGTGCGGGGCAGGCGAACTATGGCTACACCTTC

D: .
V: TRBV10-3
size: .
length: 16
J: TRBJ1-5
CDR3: CAISESGLSFNQPQHF
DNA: TGTGCCATCAGTGAGAGCGGCCTATCCTTTAATCAGCCCCAGCATTTT

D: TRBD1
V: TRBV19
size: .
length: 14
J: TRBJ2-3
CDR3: CASSGGMGTDTQYF
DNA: TGTGCCAGTTCAGGGGGCATGGGCACAGATACGCAGTATTTT

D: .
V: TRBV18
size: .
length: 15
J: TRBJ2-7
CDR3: CASSPPSGRSYEQYF
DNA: TGTGCCAGCTCACCACCTTCGGGCCGTAGCTACGAGCAGTACTTC

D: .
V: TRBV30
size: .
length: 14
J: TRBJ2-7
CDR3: CAWTVRTNSYEQYF
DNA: TGTGCCTGGACGGTGCGGACAAACTCCTACGAGCAGTACTTC

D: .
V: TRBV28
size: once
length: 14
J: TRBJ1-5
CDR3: CASSLSTPGQPQHF
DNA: TGTGCCAGCAGTTTAAGCACCCCAGGTCAGCCCCAGCATTTT

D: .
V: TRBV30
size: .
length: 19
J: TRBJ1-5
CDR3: CAWSAPPGKGDDWDQPQHF
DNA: TGTGCCTGGAGTGCACCCCCGGGGAAGGGGGACGATTGGGATCAGCCCCAGCATTTT

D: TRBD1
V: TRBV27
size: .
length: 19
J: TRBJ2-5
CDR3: CASSLYGRGRLVNQETQYF
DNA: TGTGCCAGCAGTTTATACGGCAGGGGGCGCCTTGTCAACCAAGAGACCCAGTACTTC

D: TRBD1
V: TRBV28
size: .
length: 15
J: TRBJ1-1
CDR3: CASSLLTGINTEAFF
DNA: TGTGCCAGCAGTTTGTTGACAGGGATCAATACTGAAGCTTTCTTT

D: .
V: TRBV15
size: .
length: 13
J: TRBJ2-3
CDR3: CATSRDQADTQYF
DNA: TGTGCCACCAGCAGAGACCAGGCCGATACGCAGTATTTT

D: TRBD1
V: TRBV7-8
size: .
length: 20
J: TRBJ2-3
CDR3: CASSKGTGGLAEASTDTQYF
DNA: TGTGCCAGCAGCAAGGGGACAGGGGGCCTAGCGGAGGCTAGCACAGATACGCAGTATTTT

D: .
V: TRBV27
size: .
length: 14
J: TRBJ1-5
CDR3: CASSLDRYYQPQHF
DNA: TGTGCCAGCAGTTTAGACAGATACTATCAGCCCCAGCATTTT

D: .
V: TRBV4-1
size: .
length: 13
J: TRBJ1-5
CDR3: CASSHDFNQPQHF
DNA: TGCGCCAGCAGCCACGATTTTAATCAGCCCCAGCATTTT

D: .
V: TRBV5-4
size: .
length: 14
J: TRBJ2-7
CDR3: CASSLPQERGEQYF
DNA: TGTGCCAGCAGCTTGCCGCAGGAAAGGGGCGAGCAGTACTTC

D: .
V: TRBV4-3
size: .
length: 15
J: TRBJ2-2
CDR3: CASSQVIGGIGELFF
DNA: TGCGCCAGCAGCCAAGTTATAGGTGGTATCGGGGAGCTGTTTTTT

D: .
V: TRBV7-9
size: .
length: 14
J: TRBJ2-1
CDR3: CASSLPSSYNEQFF
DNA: TGTGCCAGCAGCTTACCTAGCTCCTACAATGAGCAGTTCTTC

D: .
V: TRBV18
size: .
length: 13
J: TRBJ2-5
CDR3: CASSPSREETQYF
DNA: TGTGCCAGCTCACCATCTAGAGAGGAGACCCAGTACTTC

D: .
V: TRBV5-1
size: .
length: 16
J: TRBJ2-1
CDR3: CASSLRAVYSYNEQFF
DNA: TGCGCCAGCAGCTTGCGGGCGGTCTACTCCTACAATGAGCAGTTCTTC

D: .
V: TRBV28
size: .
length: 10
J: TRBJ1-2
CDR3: CASRGRGYTF
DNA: TGTGCCAGCAGGGGGAGAGGCTACACCTTC

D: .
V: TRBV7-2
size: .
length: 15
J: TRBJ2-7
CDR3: CASSLSGTDTYEQYF
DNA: TGTGCCAGCAGCTTGAGCGGGACAGATACCTACGAGCAGTACTTC

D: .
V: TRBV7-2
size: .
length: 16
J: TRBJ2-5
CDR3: CASSLEGGVAKETQYF
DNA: TGTGCCAGCAGCTTAGAAGGGGGGGTCGCTAAGGAGACCCAGTACTTC

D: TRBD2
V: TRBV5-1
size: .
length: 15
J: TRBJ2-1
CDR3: CASSNRLAGFEEQFF
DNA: TGCGCCAGCAGCAATAGACTAGCGGGATTCGAAGAGCAGTTCTTC

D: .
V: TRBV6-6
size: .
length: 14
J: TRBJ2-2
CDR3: CASNLRGNTGELFF
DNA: TGTGCCAGCAACCTCAGGGGGAACACCGGGGAGCTGTTTTTT

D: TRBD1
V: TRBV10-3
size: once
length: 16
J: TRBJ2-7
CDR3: CAISEISGGWSDEQYF
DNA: TGTGCCATCAGTGAGATATCAGGGGGCTGGTCTGACGAGCAGTACTTC

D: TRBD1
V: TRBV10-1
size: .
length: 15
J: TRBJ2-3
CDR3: CASSKTGGLTDTQYF
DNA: TGCGCCAGCAGTAAGACAGGGGGCTTAACAGATACGCAGTATTTT

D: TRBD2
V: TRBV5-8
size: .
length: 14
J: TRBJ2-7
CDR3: CASLGRGGFYEQYF
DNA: TGTGCCAGCCTGGGGAGGGGCGGCTTCTACGAGCAGTACTTC

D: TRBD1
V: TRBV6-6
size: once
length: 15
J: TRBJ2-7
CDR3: CASSDITGVGYEQYF
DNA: TGTGCCAGCAGTGATATTACAGGGGTTGGCTACGAGCAGTACTTC

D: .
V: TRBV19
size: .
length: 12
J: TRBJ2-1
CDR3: CASSRIYNEQFF
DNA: TGTGCCAGTAGCCGAATATACAATGAGCAGTTCTTC